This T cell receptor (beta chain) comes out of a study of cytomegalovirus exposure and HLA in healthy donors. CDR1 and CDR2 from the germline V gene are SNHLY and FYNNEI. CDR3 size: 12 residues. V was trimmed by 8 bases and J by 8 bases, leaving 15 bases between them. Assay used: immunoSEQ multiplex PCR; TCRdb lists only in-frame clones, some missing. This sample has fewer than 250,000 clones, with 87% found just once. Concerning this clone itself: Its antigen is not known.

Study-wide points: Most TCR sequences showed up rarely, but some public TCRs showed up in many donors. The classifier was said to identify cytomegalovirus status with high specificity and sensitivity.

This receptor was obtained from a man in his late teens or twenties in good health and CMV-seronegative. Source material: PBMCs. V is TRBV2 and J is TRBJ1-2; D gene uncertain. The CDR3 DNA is TGTGCCAGCCGAGAGGATGCGGGAGGCTACACCTTC. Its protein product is CASREDAGGYTF.